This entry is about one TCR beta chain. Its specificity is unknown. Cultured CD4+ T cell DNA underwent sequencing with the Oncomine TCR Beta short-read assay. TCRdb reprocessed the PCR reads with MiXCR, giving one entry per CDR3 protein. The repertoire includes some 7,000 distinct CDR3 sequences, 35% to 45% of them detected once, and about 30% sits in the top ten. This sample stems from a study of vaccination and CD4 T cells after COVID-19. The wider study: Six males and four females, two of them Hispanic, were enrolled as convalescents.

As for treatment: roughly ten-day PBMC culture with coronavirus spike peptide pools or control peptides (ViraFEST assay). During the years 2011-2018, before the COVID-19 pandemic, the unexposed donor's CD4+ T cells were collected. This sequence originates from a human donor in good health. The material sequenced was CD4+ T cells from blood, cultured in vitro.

The CDR3 nucleotides are TGTGCCAGCAGTTACGGAGGGAACACTGAAGCTTTCTTT. As protein: CASSYGGNTEAFF. The rearrangement joins TRBV6-2 or TRBV6-3 to TRBJ1-1; D remains unclear. The CDR3 is 13 residues long. Per the germline V gene, CDR1 is MNHEY and CDR2 is SVGEGT. The V end was cut by 2 bases, the J end by 1 base, with 5 bases between.